This T cell receptor beta chain stems from a study of blood T cells in healthy people across ages (dated by TCRdb to about 2015). With respect to the entire study: In model experiments, template switching captured roughly one uniquely barcoded TCR beta cDNA molecule for every two T cells. To track age-related changes in TCR beta repertoire diversity, the study relied on deep sequencing normalized with unique cDNA molecular identifiers. The study analyzed two additional independent replicas of 1 million unique cDNA reads from the same blood draw for two donors, one aged 18 to 30 and one aged 80 or older. The donors were split into four age groups: young (average about 15 years), middle-aged (over 35), aged (around 67) and long-lived (roughly 77).

From the cysteine up to the phenylalanine, the CDR3 has a length of 11 residues. Only the CDR3 DNA stays, 33 bases, in frame from base 1. The junction shows trimming of 7 bases on V and 6 bases on J, plus 9 bases between the germline ends. The germline V gene (reference sequence) provides CDR1 LNHDA and CDR2 SQIVND. Results and caveats for the whole study, not just this receptor: There was a strong correlation between observed TCR beta diversity and the percentage of naive T cells measured by flow cytometry. As age increased, observed TCR beta diversity per million T cells dropped in a roughly linear way, and a significant reduction was already evident by age 40. The long-lived group showed more naive CD4+ T cells, fewer expanded clones and increased TCR diversity than the aged group, suggesting age selection. The CMV infection status of donors was not known, potentially confounding age-related changes in expanded clonotypes. Since profiling was done on bulk unsorted PBMCs, naive and antigen-experienced compartments could not be conclusively compared. Estimates of total diversity from one million sequenced T cells were regarded as lower bounds and underestimates.

Systemically healthy Caucasian individuals from Russia, some 40 in total and aged 6 to 90 years, were included as donors. Roughly 11 milliliters of peripheral blood were drawn from each donor into EDTA-treated Vacutainer tubes. Ficoll-Paque density-gradient centrifugation was used to isolate PBMCs, with at least 6 million per sample. Trizol reagent was used to extract total RNA from the PBMCs, yielding at least 6 micrograms per sample. For every donor, flow cytometry on a PBMC aliquot measured the percentage of naive CD45RAhigh/CD27high T cells. Libraries were constructed by 5' RACE. For sequencing, an Illumina HiSeq 2500 was employed. The second PCR ran for about 6 to 11 cycles and used a J-beta primer mix along with a sample-barcoded 5' primer. Each TCR beta cDNA molecule received a unique molecular identifier from a template-switch 5' adaptor carrying 12 random nucleotides. Each sample yielded at least 2.5 million CDR3-containing paired-end reads. First-strand cDNA synthesis was performed from all RNA using the Mint cDNA synthesis kit, with priming by a TRBC-specific oligonucleotide. All cDNA was treated with uracil-DNA glycosylase and then went through a first 18-cycle PCR with the universal primers M1SS and BC2_uni_R. As for the original processing: For normalization, 1 million high-quality reads were randomly selected from each sample, with every read carrying a distinct molecular identifier. Reads with shared molecular identifiers were discarded instead of being binned into consensus sequences. MiTCR, with a Q25 quality threshold and the strictest error-elimination algorithm, was used for CDR3 identification, clonotype clustering and error correction. A nonparametric unseen species model with Euler transformation was used to estimate a lower bound on total TCR beta diversity. TCRdb reanalyzed the raw reads on its own, using fastp at Q25 for trimming and MiXCR for clone calling, and kept in-frame beta chains. Entries that share a CDR3 protein sequence are merged under the most common genes and DNA. TCRdb assigned the V and J calls; the authors' analysis was not used. The sample has 500,000 to 550,000 distinct CDR3 sequences on record, 24% of them singletons. The biggest ten clones account for roughly 9% of the sample.

As to this clonotype: No antigen is known for it. No per-base quality is available; no much larger clone lies one base away.

The data also belong to a second study, concerning T cells of mothers and their children. The second study reports: Nine systemically healthy Caucasian individuals, comprising three mothers and their six children, were included as donors. cDNA synthesis used all of the extracted RNA, with 1.5 ug of RNA in each 15 ul reaction. In the second PCR, sample barcodes and 2-4 random nucleotides were introduced via the M1S primer. Over 10 million TCR beta CDR3 reads came from each mother, compared with approximately 2.8 million reads from each child. Thymic selection similarly shapes TCR recombination output in related and unrelated pairs, with minor effect from inherited differences. Related mother-child pairs always showed normalized repertoire overlap that was slightly higher than in unrelated mother-child pairs, though the difference was never significant. No persistent microchimeric T cell clones were found, with a detection sensitivity of 80 to 100 clones per million clonotypes. Deep NGS was used in the study to compare the TCR beta repertoires of mothers and children and to look for features that separate related mother-child pairs from unrelated individuals. On average, the children were around 11 +/- 4 years old, while the mothers were 40 +/- 4 years old. After adapter ligation was performed with NEBNext reagents, the libraries were sequenced on an Illumina HiSeq 2000 with 100+100 nt paired-end reads. To avoid cross-contamination, the mother libraries and the child libraries were prepared a month apart and sequenced in separate runs. Each donor had between about 450,000 and 2,200,000 distinct TCR beta clonotypes identified. Naive TCR beta clonotypes were estimated from low-frequency clonotypes matched to each donor's FACS-determined naive share, without sorting.

The receptor chain draws on TRBV19 and TRBJ1-1; the D gene remains uncertain. The sequenced material came from blood. The sequence was collected from a boy aged 5-17 years in good health. The CDR3 corresponds to CASTLEAEAFF. The sequence in DNA is TGTGCCAGTACCCTTGAAGCTGAAGCTTTCTTT.